This T cell receptor (beta chain) is from a study of identical twins. In its sample, this clonotype was seen a few times. Its antigen is unidentified. Germline CDR1 SGDLS, CDR2 YYNGEE. CDR3 length: 14 residues. With 4 bases removed from V and 2 bases from J, the gap between germline ends came to 11 bases. Whole-study findings and limits: Reduced insertions were recorded for abundant cord blood beta clonotypes, with no such pattern in memory repertoires. Sharing of beta out-of-frame sequences by twins showed a weaker excess.

Unique molecular identifiers were present on the cDNA, and a universal primer site came from template switching. Using its own MiXCR run on the 5' RACE reads, TCRdb lists one record per CDR3 protein. The sample lists about 520,000 distinct CDR3 sequences, 22% seen once, with around 0.9% in the top ten. The same sample was also used in a study of T cells expressing NK-cell markers. That report adds: CD3+CD56+NKG2C+, CD3+CD56+NKG2C- and CD3+CD56-NKG2C+ T cells, once sorted, supplied the TCR beta repertoires.

The TCR comes from a woman younger than 30 in good health. The chain joins TRBV9 to TRBJ2-3, with unresolved D. The sequenced material came from CD4+ T cells sorted from blood. The DNA of the CDR3 is TGTGCCAGCAGCCCCCCGGGCCACACAGATACGCAGTATTTT. Translated, it gives CASSPPGHTDTQYF.